A single sample is the source of the 2 T cell receptor beta chains below, sequenced in a study of cytomegalovirus exposure and HLA in healthy donors. Researchers ran the PCR with 60 Vbeta and 13 Jbeta primers. Libraries were prepared by immunoSEQ multiplex PCR; TCRdb keeps only in-frame clonotypes and omits some of them. The sample gives about 270,000 clones, 70% to 90% of which show up once; 3.5% to 4.5% is in the top ten. The source material was PBMCs. Receptors originate from a man aged 40-50 years in good health and CMV-seropositive.

This clone appeared once. This rearrangement joins TRBV25-1 to TRBJ1-2; the match to TRBD1 covers 8 bases. Germline values: CDR1 MGHDK, CDR2 SYGVNS. The junction had 9 bases not matched to a gene; V was cut back by 4 bases and J by 2 bases. This CDR3 comprises 16 residues. The CDR3 sequence: CASSGRRTGLNYGYTF. Written as DNA, the CDR3 is TGTGCCAGCAGTGGCCGCCGGACAGGGCTCAACTATGGCTACACCTTC.

This clone was picked up a small number of times. The chain carries TRBV5-1 and TRBJ2-6; tentatively, D is TRBD1 (5 bases). Germline V gene data show CDR1 as SGHRS and CDR2 as YFSETQ. V was pared by 1 base and J by 1 base, with 6 bases between. This CDR3 contains 15 residues. The CDR3 loop is CASSLPGSGANVLTF. The CDR3 nucleotides read TGCGCCAGCAGCTTGCCAGGGTCTGGGGCCAACGTCCTGACTTTC.